This T cell receptor (beta chain) comes out of a study of T cells after yellow fever vaccination. Turning to the study itself: When fractions had low cell numbers, they were prepared with SMART-Seq v4 Ultra Low Input. Study results and limitations: On re-exposure, the response was weaker but peaked faster, at day 5 versus 15. A large majority of primary-vaccination clones showed up again after the booster (approximately 96% CD4, 88% CD8).

Making TCR cDNA involved 5'RACE template switching, which added UMIs and a universal primer site. One entry per CDR3 protein, called by TCRdb with MiXCR from the 5' RACE reads. Of under 300,000 distinct CDR3 sequences listed, approximately 6.7% were seen once; the top ten hold around 1%. Turning to this clonotype: Its specificity is not known.

This CDR3 is 14 amino acids long. Looked up from germline, CDR1 is LGHDT and CDR2 is YNNKEL (reference sequence). The V gene lost 0 bases and the J gene lost 10 bases, with 13 bases spanning the gap. The specimen comprised CD4+ T cells sorted from PBMCs, sampled on the day of the yellow fever booster vaccination. This sequence originates from a man aged 25 to 40 who received the YFV17D yellow fever vaccine. J is TRBJ2-1 and V is TRBV3-1, with D possibly matching TRBD2 (7 bases). The CDR3 sequence is CASSQDLRGGEQFF. Written as DNA, the CDR3 is TGTGCCAGCAGCCAAGATCTTCGCGGGGGCGAGCAGTTCTTC.